This T cell receptor (beta chain) was documented in a study of T-cell reconstitution after alpha-beta-depleted transplantation in children. Broader study findings: Alpha-beta T cells about two months after transplant reportedly derived from several hundred expanded graft clones. Most T-cell counts and diversity one year after the transplant came from T cells that were newly produced.

V lost 5 bases and J lost 2; bases outside the gene matches: 12. The CDR3 consists of 18 residues. Germline assignment: CDR1 SGHAT and CDR2 FQNNGV. As regards this clonotype: As yet, its antigen is unknown.

Unique molecular identifiers were built into the TCRbeta library. TCRdb analysed the PCR reads with MiXCR anew, one entry per CDR3 protein. The sample contains hundreds of thousands of distinct CDR3 sequences, 10% to 15% of which appear only once. The sequencing used PBMCs, mostly from graft donor cells, collected 360 days after TCRalphabeta/CD19-depleted stem cell transplant. This sequence joins TRBV11-2 and TRBJ2-1; TRBD1 aligns across 10 bases. This clonotype was sampled from a male patient aged 5 to 17 who had a stem cell transplant for acute myeloid leukemia, so the T cells may come from the graft donor. The CDR3 here is CASSPVRRDRGPYNEQFF. The CDR3 nucleotides are TGTGCCAGCAGCCCCGTTCGGCGGGACAGGGGCCCCTACAATGAGCAGTTCTTC. Supplemented by reference TRBV11-2 and TRBJ2-1, the full variable domain reads EAGVAQSPRYKIIEKRQSVAFWCNPISGHATLYWYQQILGQGPKLLIQFQNNGVVDDSQLPKDRFSAERLKGVDSTLKIQPAKLEDSAVYLCASSPVRRDRGPYNEQFFGPGTRLTVL.